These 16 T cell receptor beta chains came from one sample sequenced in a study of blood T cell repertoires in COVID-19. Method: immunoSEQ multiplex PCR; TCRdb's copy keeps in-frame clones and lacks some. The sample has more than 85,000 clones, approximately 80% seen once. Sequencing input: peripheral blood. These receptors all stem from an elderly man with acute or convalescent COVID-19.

The CDR3 spells CAWSRQGMNEKLFF. CDR3 sequence (DNA): TGTGCCTGGAGCAGACAGGGGATGAATGAAAAACTGTTTTTT. V gene TRBV30 combines with J gene TRBJ1-4; TRBD1 agrees at 8 bases. Germline assignment: CDR1 GTSNPN and CDR2 SVGIG (reference sequence). V dropped 3 bases and J dropped 5; count of bases not matched to a gene: 5. This CDR3 has 14 residues.

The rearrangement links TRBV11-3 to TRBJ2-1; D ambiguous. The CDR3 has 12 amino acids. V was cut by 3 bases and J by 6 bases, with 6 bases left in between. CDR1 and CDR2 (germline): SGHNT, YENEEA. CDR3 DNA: TGTGCCAGCAGCTTGTACGGCAATGAGCAGTTCTTC. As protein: CASSLYGNEQFF.

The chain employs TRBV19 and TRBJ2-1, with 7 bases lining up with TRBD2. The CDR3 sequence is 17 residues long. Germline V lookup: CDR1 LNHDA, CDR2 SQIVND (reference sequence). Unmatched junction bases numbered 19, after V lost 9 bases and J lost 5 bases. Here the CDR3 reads CASKAIFSVLADNEQFF. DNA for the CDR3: TGTGCCAGCAAGGCGATCTTCTCGGTCCTAGCGGACAATGAGCAGTTCTTC.

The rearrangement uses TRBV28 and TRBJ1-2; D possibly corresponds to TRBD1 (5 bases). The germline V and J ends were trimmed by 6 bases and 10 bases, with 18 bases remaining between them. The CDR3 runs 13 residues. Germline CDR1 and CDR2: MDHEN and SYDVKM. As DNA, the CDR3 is TGTGCCAGCAGAAGGGGTGGGGCAGACGACTACACCTTC. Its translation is CASRRGGADDYTF.

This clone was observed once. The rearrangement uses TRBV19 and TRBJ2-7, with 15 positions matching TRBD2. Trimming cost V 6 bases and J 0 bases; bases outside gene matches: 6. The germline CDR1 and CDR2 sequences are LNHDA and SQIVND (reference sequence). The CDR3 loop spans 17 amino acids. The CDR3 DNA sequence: TGTGCCAGTAGCGGGACTAGCGGGAGGACCAGCTCCTACGAGCAGTACTTC. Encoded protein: CASSGTSGRTSSYEQYF.

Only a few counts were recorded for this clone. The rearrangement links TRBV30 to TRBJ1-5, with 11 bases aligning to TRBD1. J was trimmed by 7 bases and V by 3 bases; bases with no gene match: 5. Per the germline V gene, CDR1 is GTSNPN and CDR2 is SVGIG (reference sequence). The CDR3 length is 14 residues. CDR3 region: CAWSGTGGIQPQHF. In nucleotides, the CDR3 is TGTGCCTGGAGCGGGACAGGGGGGATCCAGCCCCAGCATTTT.

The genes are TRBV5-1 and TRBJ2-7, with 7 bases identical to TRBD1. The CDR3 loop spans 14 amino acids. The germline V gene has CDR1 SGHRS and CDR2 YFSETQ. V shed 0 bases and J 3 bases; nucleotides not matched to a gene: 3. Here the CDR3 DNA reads TGCGCCAGCAGCTTGGTGGGGGACAGCTACGAGCAGTACTTC. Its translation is CASSLVGDSYEQYF.

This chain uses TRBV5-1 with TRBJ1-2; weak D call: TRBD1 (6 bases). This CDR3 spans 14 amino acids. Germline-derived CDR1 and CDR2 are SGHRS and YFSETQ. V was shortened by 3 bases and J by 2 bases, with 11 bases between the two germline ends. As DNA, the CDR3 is TGCGCCAGCAGCTCGCAGGGGTCCAACTATGGCTACACCTTC. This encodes CASSSQGSNYGYTF.

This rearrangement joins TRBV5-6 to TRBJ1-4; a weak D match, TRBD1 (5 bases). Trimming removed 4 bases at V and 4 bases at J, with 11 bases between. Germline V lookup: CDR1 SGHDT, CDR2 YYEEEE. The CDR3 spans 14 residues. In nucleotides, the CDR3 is TGTGCCAGCAGCCCCGGGACTCTTAATGAAAAACTGTTTTTT. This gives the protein CASSPGTLNEKLFF. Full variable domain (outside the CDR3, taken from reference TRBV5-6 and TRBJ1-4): DAGVTQSPTHLIKTRGQQVTLRCSPKSGHDTVSWYQQALGQGPQFIFQYYEEEERQRGNFPDRFSGHQFPNYSSELNVNALLLGDSALYLCASSPGTLNEKLFFGSGTQLSVL.

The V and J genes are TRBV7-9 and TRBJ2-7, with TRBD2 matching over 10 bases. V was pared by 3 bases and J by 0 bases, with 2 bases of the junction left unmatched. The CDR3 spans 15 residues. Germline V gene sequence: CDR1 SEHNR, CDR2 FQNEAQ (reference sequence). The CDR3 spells CASSFRTSGSYEQYF. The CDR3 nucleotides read TGTGCCAGCAGCTTTCGGACTAGCGGCTCCTACGAGCAGTACTTC.

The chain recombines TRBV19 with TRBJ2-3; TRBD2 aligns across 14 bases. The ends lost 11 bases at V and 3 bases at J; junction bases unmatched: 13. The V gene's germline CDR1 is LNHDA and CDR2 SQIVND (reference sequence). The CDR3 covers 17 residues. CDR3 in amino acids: CASLGTSGRLATDTQYF. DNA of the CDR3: TGTGCCTCCCTAGGGACTAGCGGGAGATTGGCGACAGATACGCAGTATTTT.

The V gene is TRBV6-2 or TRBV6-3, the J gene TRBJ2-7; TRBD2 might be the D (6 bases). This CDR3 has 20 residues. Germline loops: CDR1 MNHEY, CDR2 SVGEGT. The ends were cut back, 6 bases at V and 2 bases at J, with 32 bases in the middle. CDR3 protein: CASSRSSARQMTLDAYEQYF. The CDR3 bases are TGTGCCAGCAGCCGATCTAGCGCTAGACAGATGACGCTAGATGCCTACGAGCAGTACTTC.

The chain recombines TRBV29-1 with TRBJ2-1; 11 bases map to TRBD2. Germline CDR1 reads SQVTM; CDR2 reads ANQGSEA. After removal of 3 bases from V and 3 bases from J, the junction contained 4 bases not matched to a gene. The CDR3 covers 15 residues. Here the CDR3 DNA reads TGCAGCGTTGATGCCGGGACTAGCGGCTACAATGAGCAGTTCTTC. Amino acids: CSVDAGTSGYNEQFF.

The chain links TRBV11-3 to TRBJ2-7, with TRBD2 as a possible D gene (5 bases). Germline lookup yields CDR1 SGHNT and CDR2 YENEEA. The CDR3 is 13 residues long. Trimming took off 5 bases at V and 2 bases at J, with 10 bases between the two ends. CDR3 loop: CASSLGETYEQYF. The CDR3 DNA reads TGTGCCAGCAGCCTCGGGGAGACCTACGAGCAGTACTTC.

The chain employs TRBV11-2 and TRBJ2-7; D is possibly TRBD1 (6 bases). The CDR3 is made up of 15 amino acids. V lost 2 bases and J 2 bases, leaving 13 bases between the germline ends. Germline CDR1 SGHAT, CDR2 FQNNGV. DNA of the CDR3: TGTGCCAGCAGCTTAATCCAGGACAGCCCCTACGAGCAGTACTTC. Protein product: CASSLIQDSPYEQYF.

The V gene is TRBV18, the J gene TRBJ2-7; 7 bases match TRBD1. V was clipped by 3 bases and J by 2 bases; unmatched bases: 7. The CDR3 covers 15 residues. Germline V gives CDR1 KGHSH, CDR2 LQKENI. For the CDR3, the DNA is TGTGCCAGCTCACCCGGACAGGCCAAAACCTACGAGCAGTACTTC. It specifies CASSPGQAKTYEQYF. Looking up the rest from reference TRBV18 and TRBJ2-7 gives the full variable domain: NAGVMQNPRHLVRRRGQEARLRCSPMKGHSHVYWYRQLPEEGLKFMVYLQKENIIDESGMPKERFSAEFPKEGPSILRIQQVVRGDSAAYFCASSPGQAKTYEQYFGPGTRLTVT.